Following are 30 T cell receptor beta chains from one sample sequenced in a study of control samples from healthy donors and cancer patients. Measured with immunoSEQ multiplex PCR; TCRdb has only the in-frame clones, and not every one. The sample holds over 150,000 clones; 85% to 95% are singletons and the top ten take over 1.3%. Input material: blood. Every receptor here comes from a young man in good health.

To note about this clone: A read error may produce the germline difference seen at one junction end. This chain uses TRBV28 with TRBJ2-2; 7 bases are a match to TRBD2. The V gene's germline CDR1 is MDHEN and CDR2 SYDVKM. The CDR3 has 14 amino acids. CDR3 amino acids: CASSLTVARGGLFF. CDR3 bases: TGTGCCAGCAGTCTGACCGTCGCCCGCGGGGGGCTGTTTTTT.

The chain employs TRBV9 and TRBJ1-3, with 7 bases aligning to TRBD1. Germline CDR1 SGDLS, CDR2 YYNGEE. The CDR3 sequence is 16 residues long. Germline trimming cut 0 bases from V and 2 bases from J; bases unmatched to any gene: 5. The CDR3 nucleotides read TGTGCCAGCAGCGTAGTAGGAGGGACAGCTGGAAACACCATATATTTT. Translating it yields CASSVVGGTAGNTIYF.

This chain links TRBV6-2 or TRBV6-3 with TRBJ2-7, with TRBD1 matching over 11 bases. Trimming cost V 2 bases and J 5 bases; bases outside gene matches: 8. The CDR3 totals 16 residues. CDR1 is MNHEY, CDR2 SVGEGT, per germline. CDR3 loop: CASSYERTGGINEQYF. The CDR3 DNA follows: TGTGCCAGCAGTTACGAAAGGACAGGGGGCATCAACGAGCAGTACTTC.

This clone appeared a few times. V and J are TRBV6-1 and TRBJ1-6; D is perhaps TRBD1 (5 bases). V was clipped by 2 bases and J by 6 bases, with 11 bases between them. CDR1 is MNHNS, CDR2 SASEGT, per germline. The CDR3 has 15 amino acids. CDR3 DNA sequence: TGTGCCAGCAGTGAAACGAACAGGCTTAATTCACCCCTCCACTTT. Translated: CASSETNRLNSPLHF.

The V and J genes are TRBV29-1 and TRBJ2-7; 11 nucleotides line up with TRBD1. Germline trimming cut 6 bases from V and 3 bases from J; bases unmatched to any gene: 7. CDR3 length equals 14 residues. Germline assignment: CDR1 SQVTM and CDR2 ANQGSEA. For the CDR3, the DNA is TGCAGCGTCAAACTCGGGACAGGGGGCTACGAGCAGTACTTC. It encodes CSVKLGTGGYEQYF.

This chain connects TRBV27 to TRBJ2-5; D is unclear. Germline V gene lookup returns CDR1 MNHEY and CDR2 SMNVEV (reference sequence). V was pared by 2 bases and J by 5 bases, with 9 bases between. The length of the CDR3 is 13 residues. CDR3 region: CASSLVSGETQYF. CDR3 DNA sequence: TGTGCCAGCAGTTTAGTATCCGGGGAGACCCAGTACTTC.

This sequence joins TRBV12-3 or TRBV12-4 and TRBJ2-2; D unclear. The CDR3 extends over 12 amino acids. V shed 6 bases and J shed 8 bases, with 10 bases lying between them. The CDR3 here is CASSNPAGELFF. CDR3 nucleotides: TGTGCCAGCAGCAATCCGGCAGGGGAGCTGTTTTTT.

The chain joins TRBV5-6 to TRBJ1-1; the match to TRBD1 covers 7 bases. The germline gives CDR1 SGHDT, CDR2 YYEEEE. The V segment lost 3 bases and the J segment 7 bases; nucleotides outside the gene matches: 12. The CDR3 loop spans 15 amino acids. The CDR3 region is CASSSIGGDRHEAFF. The DNA for the CDR3 is TGTGCCAGCAGCTCGATAGGGGGGGACAGACATGAAGCTTTCTTT.

The CDR3 DNA is TGTGCCAGCAGTCCAAGGGGGGGCTACGAGCAGTACTTC. This translates into CASSPRGGYEQYF. This chain uses TRBV27 with TRBJ2-7; maybe TRBD2 (7 bases). Trimming stripped 5 bases from V and 3 bases from J, with 11 bases between. The CDR3 has 13 amino acids. Looked up from germline, CDR1 is MNHEY and CDR2 is SMNVEV (reference sequence).

This sequence joins TRBV10-2 and TRBJ1-3; tentative D call: TRBD1 (5 bases). This CDR3 has 14 amino acids. Germline lookup yields CDR1 WSHSY and CDR2 SAAADI. V lost 6 bases, J lost 0 bases, and 9 bases lay in between. Here the CDR3 reads CASREGSSGNTIYF. Written as DNA, the CDR3 is TGCGCCAGCAGAGAGGGGAGCTCTGGAAACACCATATATTTT.

This chain joins TRBV11-2 and TRBJ2-5; 8 positions match TRBD1. Germline-derived CDR1 and CDR2 are SGHAT and FQNNGV. Trimming cost V 5 bases and J 1 base; bases outside gene matches: 6. The CDR3 runs 15 residues. The CDR3 here is CASSLDRVLQETQYF. The CDR3 coding sequence is TGTGCCAGCAGCCTGGACAGGGTTCTCCAAGAGACCCAGTACTTC.

The chain recombines TRBV3-1 (or the pseudogene TRBV3-2) with TRBJ2-3; TRBD1 matches 10 bases. The germline CDR1 and CDR2 sequences are LGHDT and YNNKEL (reference sequence). Germline trimming cut 4 bases from V and 6 bases from J; bases unmatched to any gene: 7. The length of the CDR3 is 15 residues. The DNA of the CDR3 is TGTGCCAGCAGCCGTCCTGGGACAGGGGCCGATACGCAGTATTTT. It encodes CASSRPGTGADTQYF.

This clone came up once. The chain couples TRBV2 to TRBJ2-3, with D tentatively TRBD1 (6 bases). Germline CDR1 is SNHLY and CDR2 is FYNNEI. Trimming pared 8 bases from V and 0 bases from J, leaving 12 bases between. This CDR3 is built from 14 residues. CDR3 nucleotide sequence: TGTGCCAGCCGACAGGAGATGAGCACAGATACGCAGTATTTT. This translates into CASRQEMSTDTQYF.

This chain links TRBV21-1 with TRBJ2-4; TRBD2 is the table's D call and was not checked against the DNA. TRBV21-1 is reported as a pseudogene. This CDR3 has 22 residues. CDR3 sequence (DNA): TGTGCCAGCAGCAAAGTACATCCTAGGACTAGCGGGGGGGTATTAGCCAAAAACATTCAGTACTTC. Translated, it gives CASSKVHPRTSGGVLAKNIQYF.

The gene calls are TRBV19 and TRBJ1-1, with D possibly matching TRBD1 (5 bases). The V gene lost 4 bases and the J gene lost 6 bases, with 18 bases spanning the gap. This CDR3 is 15 amino acids long. The germline V gene has CDR1 LNHDA and CDR2 SQIVND (reference sequence). The CDR3 bases are TGTGCCAGTAGTACCCACACCGACAGTAGGTCTGAAGCTTTCTTT. Its translation: CASSTHTDSRSEAFF.

The V call is TRBV19, the J call TRBJ2-7; D not certain. CDR3 size: 15 residues. Germline V gives CDR1 LNHDA, CDR2 SQIVND (reference sequence). Trimming stripped 4 bases from V and 1 base from J, with 14 bases between. Here the CDR3 DNA reads TGTGCCAGTAGTAAGACTCCTTTGGCGTCCTACGAGCAGTACTTC. Residues: CASSKTPLASYEQYF.

The CDR3 region is CASSSGRGADTQYF. Written as DNA, the CDR3 is TGTGCCAGCAGCTCAGGGCGGGGGGCGGATACGCAGTATTTT. This rearrangement joins TRBV7-9 to TRBJ2-3; 8 bases map to TRBD2. This CDR3 spans 14 amino acids. Germline CDR1 is SEHNR and CDR2 is FQNEAQ (reference sequence). V was clipped by 4 bases and J by 6 bases; unmatched bases: 6.

This rearrangement joins TRBV10-3 to TRBJ1-6; no firm D call. The CDR3 loop spans 12 amino acids. V was clipped by 3 bases and J by 8 bases, with 5 bases between them. CDR1 is ENHRY and CDR2 is SYGVKD in the germline V gene. The CDR3 sequence: CAISDKDSPLHF. The CDR3 bases are TGTGCCATCAGTGATAAAGATTCACCCCTCCACTTT.

The chain links TRBV6-5 to TRBJ1-1, with D possibly being TRBD1 (6 bases). CDR1 and CDR2 (germline): MNHEY, SVGAGI. The ends were cut back, 2 bases at V and 2 bases at J, with 15 bases in the middle. CDR3 length equals 16 residues. The CDR3 sequence is CASSYAYRDINTEAFF. CDR3 DNA sequence: TGTGCCAGCAGTTACGCTTATAGGGACATAAACACTGAAGCTTTCTTT.

The chain employs TRBV27 and TRBJ2-7; 9 bases agree with TRBD1. Germline CDR1 MNHEY, CDR2 SMNVEV (reference sequence). The CDR3 loop spans 14 amino acids. The J segment lost 5 bases and the V segment lost 5 bases, leaving 7 bases of the junction unmatched. The CDR3: CASSPLGTGNEQYF. CDR3 bases: TGTGCCAGCAGTCCCCTCGGGACAGGGAACGAGCAGTACTTC.

This rearrangement joins TRBV7-3 to TRBJ1-6; 7 bases are shared with TRBD1. The junction had 4 bases not matched to a gene; V was cut back by 4 bases and J by 10 bases. CDR1 is SGHTA, CDR2 FQGTGA, per germline. The CDR3 totals 13 residues. The CDR3 reads CASSSTGESPLHF. The CDR3 DNA sequence: TGTGCCAGCAGCTCCACAGGGGAATCACCCCTCCACTTT.

The chain has TRBV6-5 and TRBJ1-4; maybe TRBD1 (5 bases). Trimming stripped 8 bases from V and 3 bases from J, with 16 bases between. CDR3 length: 15 amino acids. In germline, CDR1 is MNHEY, CDR2 SVGAGI. CDR3 sequence (DNA): TGTGCCAGCCAGCTTTGGGGCGGGTCTAATGAAAAACTGTTTTTT. It codes for CASQLWGGSNEKLFF.

The chain uses TRBV5-1 and TRBJ2-3; D unresolved. Looked up from germline, CDR1 is SGHRS and CDR2 is YFSETQ. Trimming left V 3 bases short and J 4 bases short, with 18 bases between. This CDR3 is 16 amino acids long. CDR3 DNA sequence: TGCGCCAGCAGCTCTCGCCCAGATGCCACCTCAGATACGCAGTATTTT. Translation: CASSSRPDATSDTQYF.

The chain links TRBV10-3 to TRBJ2-1; D may be TRBD2 (6 bases). CDR3 length: 13 amino acids. The V end was cut by 8 bases, the J end by 8 bases, with 16 bases between. CDR1 and CDR2 from the germline V gene are ENHRY and SYGVKD. The CDR3 region is CAIAGLLTYEQFF. CDR3 nucleotides: TGTGCCATCGCGGGGCTACTTACCTATGAGCAGTTCTTC.

The chain links TRBV12-5 to TRBJ1-6, with 11 positions matching TRBD1. The CDR3 totals 17 residues. The germline V gene encodes CDR1 LGHNT and CDR2 FRNRAP. V lost 6 bases to trimming and J lost 0 bases; unmatched junction nucleotides: 4. CDR3 DNA sequence: TGTGCTAGTGGAGGGGACAGGGGGTTCTCCTATAATTCACCCCTCCACTTT. Translated, it gives CASGGDRGFSYNSPLHF.

The sample holds one count of this clone. This chain uses TRBV2 with TRBJ2-3; weak D call: TRBD2 (6 bases). V was shortened by 8 bases and J by 8 bases, with 17 bases between the two germline ends. CDR1 is SNHLY and CDR2 is FYNNEI in the germline V gene. The CDR3 is made up of 13 amino acids. CDR3 nucleotides: TGTGCCAGCTCAATCTTGGACGGGGGTACGCAGTATTTT. Protein product: CASSILDGGTQYF.

The rearrangement joins TRBV2 to TRBJ1-6; unclear D gene. Trimming took 4 bases from V and 10 from J, leaving 17 bases between them. The CDR3 covers 15 residues. Germline lookup yields CDR1 SNHLY and CDR2 FYNNEI. Written as DNA, the CDR3 is TGTGCCAGCAGTGGGGGTGTAGGAACGCGCTCACCCCTCCACTTT. This gives the protein CASSGGVGTRSPLHF.

V and J are TRBV2 and TRBJ1-1; 8 bases are shared with TRBD1. The CDR3 length is 13 residues. V trimming: 6 bases; J trimming: 3 bases; junction bases outside the gene matches: 3. Looked up from germline, CDR1 is SNHLY and CDR2 is FYNNEI. The CDR3 DNA sequence: TGTGCCAGCAGCGGGACAGGTTACACTGAAGCTTTCTTT. Translated, it gives CASSGTGYTEAFF.

V usage is TRBV9 and J usage is TRBJ2-1, with D possibly TRBD2 on 5 matching bases. The ends were cut back, 4 bases at V and 0 bases at J, with 14 bases in the middle. Germline loops: CDR1 SGDLS, CDR2 YYNGEE. This CDR3 has 16 residues. The CDR3 is CASSSSGVPSYNEQFF. DNA of the CDR3: TGTGCCAGCAGCTCCTCCGGGGTTCCCTCCTACAATGAGCAGTTCTTC.

The chain couples TRBV24-1 to TRBJ2-1; D possibly matches TRBD1 or TRBD2 (5 bases each). This CDR3 comprises 17 residues. V dropped 0 bases and J dropped 1 base, with 12 bases sitting between them. Germline CDR1 and CDR2: KGHDR and SFDVKD. CDR3 sequence (DNA): TGTGCCACCAGTGATTTGGCTACAGAGGGGTCCTACAATGAGCAGTTCTTC. Translated: CATSDLATEGSYNEQFF.